This T cell receptor beta chain is from a study of shared clonotypes between healthy human individuals. In regard to this clone: What it binds is not known.

Donation came from healthy HIV-negative adults that had no recent acute infections or vaccinations. V was pared by 11 bases and J by 5 bases, with 12 bases between. CDR1 is ENHRY, CDR2 SYGVKD, per germline. This CDR3 comprises 12 residues. The table came from immunoSEQ multiplex PCR; TCRdb's copy has only in-frame clones and leaves some out. The data contain some 1 million clones, about 75% of them singletons. Study results and caveats: All-four-donor shared clonotypes had higher generation probabilities than non-shared clonotypes did. A few donors had around 5% of their naive CD4 clonotypes in common.

The chain is built from TRBV10-3 and TRBJ2-2; the D gene is possibly TRBD2 (6 bases). The TCR comes from a young man in good health. The source material was memory CD4+ T cells sorted from blood. Subset indicated: CD45RA-negative fraction. The CDR3 protein is CACMAGTGELFF. CDR3 coding DNA: TGTGCCTGCATGGCGGGGACCGGGGAGCTGTTTTTT.